Detailed here is one T cell receptor (beta chain). The CDR3 covers 11 residues. The germline CDR1 and CDR2 sequences are SQVTM and ANQGSEA. V was cut by 1 base and J by 7 bases, with 8 bases left in between. As processed by the authors: Amplified reference gene primers provided the basis for estimating nucleated cell counts. Repertoires were generated with immunoSEQ multiplex PCR, while TCRdb's copy carries only in-frame clones and drops some. From that table come the V and J calls and clone size; the DNA was used to work out D and trimming. The sample carries roughly 170,000 clones, 60% to 80% recorded once. The data are from a study of blood T cell repertoires in COVID-19. Study at large: The United States, Italy and Spain were the sources of the acute and convalescent COVID-19 samples. The analysed material was cDNA or gDNA that came from T cells, B-cell-depleted T cells, or PBMCs.

This sequence joins TRBV29-1 and TRBJ2-7, with a possible D match to TRBD2 (6 bases). The sample taken for sequencing was peripheral blood. The receptor was derived from a woman aged 70 to 79 with acute or convalescent COVID-19. CDR3 bases: TGCAGCGTTGAAGGCGCGGGGGAGCAGTACTTC. This translates into CSVEGAGEQYF.